This T cell receptor beta chain was profiled in a study of Tregs in tolerant kidney transplant recipients. Repertoires were generated with immunoSEQ multiplex PCR, while TCRdb's copy carries only in-frame clones and drops some. This sample has 85,000 to 90,000 clones, with over 85% found just once. The CDR3 runs to 15 residues. Germline values: CDR1 LGHNA, CDR2 YNFKEQ. Between the trimmed V and J ends, which lost 1 base and 3 bases, there was a span of 13 bases. V gene TRBV4-2 combines with J gene TRBJ2-7; no definite D call. This receptor was taken from a human donor in good health. The sample was CD8+ T cells from blood. CDR3 protein: CASSQGHSGSYEQYF. CDR3 DNA sequence: TGTGCCAGCAGCCAAGGGCATTCCGGCAGCTACGAGCAGTACTTC.